This T cell receptor beta chain was identified in a study of shared clonotypes between healthy human individuals. Data came from immunoSEQ multiplex PCR; TCRdb stores just in-frame clones and leaves some out. The sample lists about 690,000 clones, around 91% occurring once. Study-level points and caveats: The sampled material consisted only of blood, and tissue repertoires are likely to differ. What limited the represented genetic and exposure-history diversity was the small number of donors.

The CDR3 sequence is 12 residues long. The ends were cut back, 6 bases at V and 1 base at J, with 3 bases in the middle. Germline V CDR1 and CDR2: MNHEY, SMNVEV (reference sequence). With respect to this clone: Its antigen is still unknown. A read error may be the cause here, since a much bigger clone is one base away.

Sequenced sample: memory CD8+ T cells from PBMCs. The subset is: CD45RO+ cells pooled with CCR7-negative TemRA cells. This sequence originates from a man aged 18-30 years in good health. Some clones in this sample may be carry-over from other donors' samples. The chain is built from TRBV27 and TRBJ2-2; D is undetermined. CDR3 loop: CASSVNTGELFF. CDR3 in DNA: TGTGCCAGCAGCGTGAACACCGGGGAGCTGTTTTTT.